A selection of T cell receptor beta chains follows, all from one sample in a study of CD8+ T cells in alopecia areata. This table comes from immunoSEQ multiplex PCR, and its TCRdb copy is limited to in-frame clones, with some not included. The sample consists of about 150,000 clones, about 90% of them appearing once. Sequencing used CD8+ T cells sorted from blood, obtained at week 0. These receptors all come from a human donor with alopecia areata. Both conserved end residues are part of each CDR3. Each record gives: V gene, D gene, CDR3 length, J gene, clone size, CDR3 protein, CDR3 DNA. D genes are given only for firm matches. The size of a clone is reported for some rows only, either as once, few or many, or as a class for expanded clones.

v_call: TRBV5-1
d_call: .
cdr3_length: 14
j_call: TRBJ2-3
clone_size: .
cdr3_aa: CASSPGTGTDTQYF
cdr3_nt: TGCGCCAGTAGCCCCGGGACTGGCACAGATACGCAGTATTTT

v_call: TRBV27
d_call: .
cdr3_length: 16
j_call: TRBJ2-1
clone_size: .
cdr3_aa: CASSLLPVRSYNEQFF
cdr3_nt: TGTGCCAGCAGTTTACTCCCGGTGAGGTCCTACAATGAGCAGTTCTTC

v_call: TRBV9
d_call: TRBD1
cdr3_length: 16
j_call: TRBJ2-1
clone_size: .
cdr3_aa: CASSGRDRSSYNEQFF
cdr3_nt: TGTGCCAGCAGCGGGAGGGACAGGAGCTCCTACAATGAGCAGTTCTTC

v_call: TRBV11-2
d_call: TRBD2
cdr3_length: 15
j_call: TRBJ2-7
clone_size: .
cdr3_aa: CASTLLPKRESEQYF
cdr3_nt: TGTGCCAGCACACTTTTACCTAAGCGGGAGTCCGAGCAGTACTTC

v_call: TRBV4-1
d_call: .
cdr3_length: 18
j_call: TRBJ1-1
clone_size: .
cdr3_aa: CASRPTQQGTYMNTEAFF
cdr3_nt: TGCGCCAGCAGACCTACTCAACAGGGAACTTACATGAACACTGAAGCTTTCTTT

v_call: TRBV27
d_call: TRBD2
cdr3_length: 15
j_call: TRBJ2-7
clone_size: .
cdr3_aa: CASSLSGGGSYEQYF
cdr3_nt: TGTGCCAGCAGTTTATCGGGCGGGGGCTCCTACGAGCAGTACTTC

v_call: TRBV25-1
d_call: .
cdr3_length: 11
j_call: TRBJ1-2
clone_size: .
cdr3_aa: CASSEVEGYTF
cdr3_nt: TGTGCCAGCAGTGAAGTAGAGGGCTACACCTTC

v_call: TRBV27
d_call: .
cdr3_length: 17
j_call: TRBJ2-4
clone_size: .
cdr3_aa: CASSLLTPRGDKNIQYF
cdr3_nt: TGTGCCAGCAGTTTGTTAACACCCAGAGGTGACAAAAACATTCAGTACTTC

v_call: TRBV5-1
d_call: .
cdr3_length: 15
j_call: TRBJ2-6
clone_size: .
cdr3_aa: CASSSGDSGANVLTF
cdr3_nt: TGCGCCAGCAGCTCCGGGGACTCTGGGGCCAACGTCCTGACTTTC

v_call: TRBV7-6
d_call: TRBD1
cdr3_length: 14
j_call: TRBJ2-7
clone_size: .
cdr3_aa: CASSHTTGFDEQYF
cdr3_nt: TGTGCCAGCAGCCACACGACAGGGTTCGACGAGCAGTACTTC

v_call: TRBV5-1
d_call: .
cdr3_length: 18
j_call: TRBJ2-7
clone_size: .
cdr3_aa: CASSLEDRWGGGTYEQYF
cdr3_nt: TGCGCCAGCAGCTTGGAAGACAGGTGGGGTGGCGGGACCTACGAGCAGTACTTC

v_call: TRBV4-1
d_call: TRBD1
cdr3_length: 19
j_call: TRBJ2-6
clone_size: .
cdr3_aa: CASSHLGQGILSGANVLTF
cdr3_nt: TGCGCCAGCAGCCACCTGGGACAGGGAATACTCTCTGGGGCCAACGTCCTGACTTTC

v_call: TRBV9
d_call: .
cdr3_length: 15
j_call: TRBJ1-2
clone_size: .
cdr3_aa: CASSVDGGPAYGYTF
cdr3_nt: TGTGCCAGCAGCGTAGATGGTGGTCCGGCCTATGGCTACACCTTC

v_call: TRBV7-3
d_call: .
cdr3_length: 13
j_call: TRBJ2-5
clone_size: few
cdr3_aa: CASSLILGETQYF
cdr3_nt: TGTGCCAGCAGCTTGATTCTGGGTGAGACCCAGTACTTC

v_call: TRBV29-1
d_call: .
cdr3_length: 12
j_call: TRBJ2-1
clone_size: .
cdr3_aa: CSALSSYNEQFF
cdr3_nt: TGCAGCGCCTTGAGCTCCTACAATGAGCAGTTCTTC

v_call: TRBV6-5
d_call: .
cdr3_length: 13
j_call: TRBJ2-1
clone_size: once
cdr3_aa: CASSYGTYNEQFF
cdr3_nt: TGTGCCAGCAGTTACGGAACCTACAATGAGCAGTTCTTC

v_call: TRBV30
d_call: .
cdr3_length: 12
j_call: TRBJ2-1
clone_size: .
cdr3_aa: CAWSISHNEQFF
cdr3_nt: TGTGCCTGGAGTATTAGCCACAATGAGCAGTTCTTC

v_call: TRBV7-8
d_call: TRBD1
cdr3_length: 16
j_call: TRBJ2-4
clone_size: few
cdr3_aa: CASSWATGGSPNIQYF
cdr3_nt: TGTGCCAGCAGCTGGGCAACAGGGGGATCCCCCAACATTCAGTACTTC

v_call: TRBV5-4
d_call: .
cdr3_length: 11
j_call: TRBJ2-1
clone_size: .
cdr3_aa: CASRTRDEQFF
cdr3_nt: TGTGCCAGCAGAACGAGGGATGAGCAGTTCTTC

v_call: TRBV30
d_call: .
cdr3_length: 14
j_call: TRBJ2-2
clone_size: .
cdr3_aa: CAWSAETNTGELFF
cdr3_nt: TGTGCCTGGAGTGCGGAGACGAACACCGGGGAGCTGTTTTTT

v_call: TRBV30
d_call: .
cdr3_length: 13
j_call: TRBJ1-2
clone_size: .
cdr3_aa: CAWSKAANYGYTF
cdr3_nt: TGTGCCTGGAGTAAAGCAGCTAACTATGGCTACACCTTC

v_call: TRBV13
d_call: .
cdr3_length: 16
j_call: TRBJ1-2
clone_size: .
cdr3_aa: CASSSRGMDANYGYTF
cdr3_nt: TGTGCCAGCAGCTCCAGGGGCATGGACGCTAACTATGGCTACACCTTC

v_call: TRBV7-6
d_call: TRBD2
cdr3_length: 14
j_call: TRBJ2-7
clone_size: .
cdr3_aa: CASSDRTSGSEQYF
cdr3_nt: TGTGCCAGCAGCGACCGGACTAGCGGGAGCGAGCAGTACTTC

v_call: TRBV29-1
d_call: .
cdr3_length: 13
j_call: TRBJ1-2
clone_size: .
cdr3_aa: CSVIQAANYGYTF
cdr3_nt: TGCAGCGTCATACAGGCCGCTAACTATGGCTACACCTTC

v_call: TRBV28
d_call: TRBD2
cdr3_length: 18
j_call: TRBJ2-7
clone_size: .
cdr3_aa: CASSLRALAGERSYEQYF
cdr3_nt: TGTGCCAGCAGTTTACGCGCCCTAGCGGGAGAACGTTCCTACGAGCAGTACTTC

v_call: TRBV5-1
d_call: .
cdr3_length: 14
j_call: TRBJ2-7
clone_size: .
cdr3_aa: CASSHGRSSYEQYF
cdr3_nt: TGCGCCAGCAGCCACGGACGAAGCTCCTACGAGCAGTACTTC